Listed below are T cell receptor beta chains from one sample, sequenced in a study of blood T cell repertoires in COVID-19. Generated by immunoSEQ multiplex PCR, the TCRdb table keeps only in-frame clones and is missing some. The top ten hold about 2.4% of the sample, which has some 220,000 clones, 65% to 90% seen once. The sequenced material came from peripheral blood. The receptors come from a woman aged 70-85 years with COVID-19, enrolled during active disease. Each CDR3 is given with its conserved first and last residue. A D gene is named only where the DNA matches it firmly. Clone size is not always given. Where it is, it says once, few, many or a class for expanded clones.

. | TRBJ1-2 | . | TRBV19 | CASSMGGGYTF | TGTGCCAGTAGTATGGGAGGTGGCTACACCTTC
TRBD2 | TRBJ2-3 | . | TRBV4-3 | CASSQDWASGGPDTQYF | TGCGCCAGCAGCCAAGATTGGGCTAGCGGGGGGCCAGATACGCAGTATTTT
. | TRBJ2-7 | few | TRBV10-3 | CATWFGGNEQYF | TGTGCCACCTGGTTTGGGGGGAACGAGCAGTACTTC
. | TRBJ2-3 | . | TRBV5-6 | CASSSGQTDTQYF | TGTGCCAGCAGCTCCGGACAGACAGATACGCAGTATTTT
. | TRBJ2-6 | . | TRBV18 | CASSPFPQVNSFSGANVLTF | TGTGCCAGCTCACCTTTCCCGCAAGTTAACAGCTTCTCTGGGGCCAACGTCCTGACTTTC
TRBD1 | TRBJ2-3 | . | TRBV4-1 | CASSQEPGQGLTDTQYF | TGCGCCAGCAGCCAAGAACCGGGACAGGGACTCACAGATACGCAGTATTTT
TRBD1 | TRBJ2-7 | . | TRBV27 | CASSLSGTGGDEQYF | TGTGCCAGCAGTTTATCGGGGACAGGGGGCGACGAGCAGTACTTC
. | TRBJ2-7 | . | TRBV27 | CASSLNIKNEQYF | TGTGCCAGCAGTTTAAACATTAAGAACGAGCAGTACTTC
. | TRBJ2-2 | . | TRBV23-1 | CASSPVRPSDNTGELFF | TGCGCCAGCAGTCCGGTACGGCCTAGCGACAACACCGGGGAGCTGTTTTTT
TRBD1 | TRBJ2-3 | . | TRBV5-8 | CAGSSGGFSTDTQYF | TGTGCCGGCTCCTCAGGGGGATTTAGCACAGATACGCAGTATTTT
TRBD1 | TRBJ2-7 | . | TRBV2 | CASRTGTGYFEQYF | TGTGCCAGCAGAACCGGGACAGGGTATTTCGAGCAGTACTTC
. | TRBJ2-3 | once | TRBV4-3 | CASSQDSGGASTDTQYF | TGCGCCAGCAGCCAAGACTCGGGCGGGGCAAGCACAGATACGCAGTATTTT
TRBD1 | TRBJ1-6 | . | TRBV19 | CASSTDRDSPLHF | TGTGCCAGTAGTACAGACAGGGATTCACCCCTCCACTTT
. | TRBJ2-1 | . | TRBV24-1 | CAPLSRGRGGNEQFF | TGTGCCCCCCTTTCAAGGGGCAGGGGTGGGAATGAGCAGTTCTTC
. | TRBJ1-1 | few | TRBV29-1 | CSVAPGGRDTEAFF | TGCAGCGTTGCACCGGGGGGAAGGGACACTGAAGCTTTCTTT
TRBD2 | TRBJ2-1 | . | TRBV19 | CASSGTSGRLNEQFF | TGTGCCAGTAGTGGGACTAGCGGGAGGCTCAATGAGCAGTTCTTC
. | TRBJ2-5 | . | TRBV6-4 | CASSVNTQETQYF | TGTGCCAGCAGTGTAAACACCCAAGAGACCCAGTACTTC
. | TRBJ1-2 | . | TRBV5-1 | CASSFGYGYTF | TGCGCCAGCAGCTTCGGCTATGGCTACACCTTC
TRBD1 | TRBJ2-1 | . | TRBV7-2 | CASGGQGAFDEQFF | TGTGCCAGCGGTGGACAGGGGGCTTTCGATGAGCAGTTCTTC
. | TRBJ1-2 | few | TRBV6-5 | CASTWRSGFGYTF | TGTGCCAGCACCTGGCGGTCTGGGTTTGGCTACACCTTC
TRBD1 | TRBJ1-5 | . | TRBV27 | CASSPHTGVTQHF | TGTGCCAGCAGTCCCCACACAGGGGTGACCCAGCATTTT
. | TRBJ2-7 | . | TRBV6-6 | CASTWDSRAAYEQYF | TGTGCCAGCACTTGGGACTCGCGGGCCGCCTACGAGCAGTACTTC
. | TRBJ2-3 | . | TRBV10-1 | CASDRRAQYF | TGCGCCAGCGACAGGCGTGCGCAGTATTTT
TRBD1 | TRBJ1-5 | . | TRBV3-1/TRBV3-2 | CASSQDRGQPQHF | TGTGCCAGCAGCCAAGACAGGGGGCAGCCCCAGCATTTT
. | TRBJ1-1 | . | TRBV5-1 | CASTYNPGSHNTEAFF | TGCGCCAGCACCTACAACCCAGGGTCCCACAACACTGAAGCTTTCTTT
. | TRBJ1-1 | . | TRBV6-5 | CASTLLSEAFF | TGTGCCAGCACCCTCTTATCTGAAGCTTTCTTT
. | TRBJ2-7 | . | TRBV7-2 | CASSLVRANEQYF | TGTGCCAGCAGCTTAGTTAGAGCGAACGAGCAGTACTTC
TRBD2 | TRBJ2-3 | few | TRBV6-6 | CASNARLASTDTQYF | TGTGCCAGCAACGCGAGACTAGCGTCCACAGATACGCAGTATTTT
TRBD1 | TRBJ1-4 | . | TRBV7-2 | CASSSQGTYEKLFF | TGTGCCAGCAGCTCACAGGGGACCTATGAAAAACTGTTTTTT
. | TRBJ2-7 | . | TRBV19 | CASSAQGYEQYF | TGTGCCAGTAGTGCCCAGGGTTACGAGCAGTACTTC
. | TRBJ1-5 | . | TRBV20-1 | CSASKRRDQPQHF | TGCAGTGCTAGTAAGCGCAGGGATCAGCCCCAGCATTTT